One and the same sample provided the 28 T cell receptor beta chains below, sequenced in a study of T cell clonotyping in hematopoietic cell transplantation. Time point: recipient sample about 28 days before transplant, after cytoreduction. Repertoires were generated with immunoSEQ multiplex PCR, while TCRdb's copy carries only in-frame clones and drops some. Counted here are around 45,000 clones, approximately 82% occurring once; the ten biggest clones make up over 4%. The starting material was peripheral blood mononuclear cells, obtained before stem cell transplant. These receptors all stem from a man in his sixties with myelodysplastic syndrome. Some clones in this sample may be carry-over from other donors' samples.

This chain joins TRBV6-6 and TRBJ2-7; 8 positions agree with TRBD1. The CDR3 sequence is 14 residues long. With 4 bases clipped from V and 6 bases from J, the junction kept 8 bases outside the gene matches. Germline assignment: CDR1 MNHNY and CDR2 SVGAGI (reference sequence). As DNA, the CDR3 is TGTGCCAGCAGTTCAGGGGGCGAATCGGGCGAGCAGTACTTC. Amino acids: CASSSGGESGEQYF.

The chain has TRBV4-3 and TRBJ1-1; D is uncertain. The CDR3 totals 14 residues. Germline CDR1 LGHNA, CDR2 YSLEER. Trimming removed 3 bases from V and 1 base from J, with 9 bases in between. For the CDR3, the DNA is TGCGCCAGCAGCCATCGAGCAGCGAACACTGAAGCTTTCTTT. Translation: CASSHRAANTEAFF.

In its sample, this clone was seen once. This rearrangement joins TRBV6-5 to TRBJ2-5; either TRBD1 or TRBD2 may supply D (6 bases each). Per germline, CDR1 MNHEY and CDR2 SVGAGI. The CDR3 spans 14 residues. V shed 2 bases and J shed 5 bases, with 12 bases lying between them. In nucleotides, the CDR3 is TGTGCCAGCAGTTACGGGGGGCGGACGGAGACCCAGTACTTC. Protein sequence: CASSYGGRTETQYF.

The rearrangement uses TRBV23-1 and TRBJ1-6, with a possible D match to TRBD1 (6 bases). TRBV23-1 is sorted into the ORF group, with uncertain function. CDR3 length: 19 residues. Trimming pared 6 bases from V and 5 bases from J, leaving 26 bases between. The CDR3 loop is CASRHGHGGRRINNSPLHF. In nucleotides, the CDR3 is TGCGCCAGCAGACATGGACATGGGGGGCGAAGGATAAATAATTCACCCCTCCACTTT.

The chain is built from TRBV30 and TRBJ1-1; 8 bases line up with TRBD1. Germline CDR1 GTSNPN, CDR2 SVGIG (reference sequence). V dropped 8 bases and J dropped 2; count of bases not matched to a gene: 13. The CDR3 runs 15 residues. This CDR3 reads CARRLGTGRNTEAFF. CDR3 in DNA: TGTGCCAGAAGACTCGGGACAGGCCGCAACACTGAAGCTTTCTTT.

This chain connects TRBV4-3 to TRBJ2-7; the match to TRBD1 covers 7 bases. CDR3 length: 14 amino acids. With V trimmed by 1 base and J by 3 bases, 3 bases remained unmatched. Germline values: CDR1 LGHNA, CDR2 YSLEER. As DNA, the CDR3 is TGCGCCAGCAGCCAAGGGCACAGGGGCTACGAGCAGTACTTC. Protein sequence: CASSQGHRGYEQYF.

This clone has just one count. The chain recombines TRBV19 with TRBJ2-5; D not resolved. Trimming shortened V by 8 bases and J by 5 bases, and 12 bases separated the two germline ends. CDR3 length: 12 residues. Germline-derived CDR1 and CDR2 are LNHDA and SQIVND (reference sequence). CDR3 nucleotides: TGTGCCAGTGCGGCGCGGTTGGAGACCCAGTACTTC. Translated, it gives CASAARLETQYF.

Concerning this clone itself: At the DNA level, this CDR3 is encoded by other sequences in the same sample as well. This chain uses TRBV5-6 with TRBJ2-3; TRBD2 agrees at 12 bases. CDR1 is SGHDT, CDR2 YYEEEE, per germline. The CDR3 sequence is 15 residues long. J gave up 5 bases and V 1 base, and 2 bases lay outside the gene matches. The CDR3 DNA reads TGTGCCAGCAGCTTGCTAGCGGGGGGGGGAGATACGCAGTATTTT. This translates into CASSLLAGGGDTQYF.

The chain uses TRBV6-6 and TRBJ2-7; 7 bases agree with TRBD2. Germline-derived CDR1 and CDR2 are MNHNY and SVGAGI (reference sequence). V was pared by 8 bases and J by 2 bases, with 3 bases of the junction left unmatched. This CDR3 has 12 residues. CDR3 DNA: TGTGCCAGCCGGGGAGGGGCCTACGAGCAGTACTTC. Amino acids: CASRGGAYEQYF.

This chain uses TRBV5-6 with TRBJ1-6, with 12 bases aligning to TRBD1. The CDR3 has 19 residues. In germline, CDR1 is SGHDT, CDR2 YYEEEE. V lost 3 bases, J lost 2 bases, and 9 bases stayed unmatched. CDR3 nucleotide sequence: TGTGCCAGCAGCTACGCCGGGACAGGGGGCATAACCTATAATTCACCCCTCCACTTT. Residues: CASSYAGTGGITYNSPLHF.

This clone occurred once. The genes are TRBV10-3 and TRBJ1-1, with D perhaps matching TRBD1 (6 bases). Trimming stripped 4 bases from V and 4 bases from J, with 19 bases between. This CDR3 contains 16 residues. Looked up from germline, CDR1 is ENHRY and CDR2 is SYGVKD. The CDR3 reads CAISAVTGGAGTEAFF. CDR3 coding DNA: TGTGCCATCAGTGCTGTGACAGGAGGGGCGGGCACTGAAGCTTTCTTT.

The chain carries TRBV27 and TRBJ2-7; no reliable D call. V was trimmed by 5 bases and J by 9 bases, leaving 23 bases between them. Germline V gene sequence: CDR1 MNHEY, CDR2 SMNVEV (reference sequence). The CDR3 contains 15 residues. This CDR3 reads CASSTIFGRVRGQYF. CDR3 sequence (DNA): TGTGCCAGCAGTACTATCTTTGGAAGGGTACGAGGGCAGTACTTC.

Only one count was recorded for this clone. The rearrangement joins TRBV28 to TRBJ1-1; D is ambiguous. Germline CDR1 and CDR2: MDHEN and SYDVKM. V gave up 5 bases and J gave up 3 bases, with 7 bases separating them. The CDR3 extends over 12 amino acids. CDR3 loop: CASSIRDTEAFF. CDR3 in DNA: TGTGCCAGCAGTATAAGGGACACTGAAGCTTTCTTT.

The chain has TRBV10-2 and TRBJ2-2; D is possibly TRBD1 (6 bases). Germline V gene sequence: CDR1 WSHSY, CDR2 SAAADI. The CDR3 is 15 amino acids. The V and J ends lost 8 bases and 5 bases respectively, with 18 bases between them. This CDR3 reads CASEGVLSMTGELFF. The CDR3, as DNA: TGCGCCAGCGAGGGGGTTCTCAGTATGACCGGGGAGCTGTTTTTT.

CDR3 DNA sequence: TGTGCCAGCAGCCTCCGCGGGACAGGAAAAGAGACCCAGTACTTC. This translates into CASSLRGTGKETQYF. This sequence joins TRBV9 and TRBJ2-5; TRBD1 matches at 8 bases. Trimming took 4 bases from V and 3 from J; bases not matched to a gene: 8. This CDR3 has 15 residues. Germline V lookup: CDR1 SGDLS, CDR2 YYNGEE.

The V and J genes are TRBV5-1 and TRBJ1-2; TRBD1 matches at 10 bases. The CDR3 is made up of 14 amino acids. Looked up from germline, CDR1 is SGHRS and CDR2 is YFSETQ. The J segment lost 5 bases and the V segment lost 3 bases, leaving 4 bases of the junction unmatched. The CDR3 nucleotides read TGCGCCAGCAGCTGGGAGGGACAGGGGTATGGCTACACCTTC. It is translated as CASSWEGQGYGYTF.

About this clone: This sample includes further DNA sequences coding for the same CDR3. The chain carries TRBV5-1 and TRBJ2-1; D is undetermined. Trimming left V 1 base short and J 0 bases short, with 5 bases between. CDR3 length: 14 residues. Germline values: CDR1 SGHRS, CDR2 YFSETQ. DNA of the CDR3: TGCGCCAGCAGCTTGTCCAGCTCCTACAATGAGCAGTTCTTC. Translation gives CASSLSSSYNEQFF.

The J gene is TRBJ2-2, the V gene TRBV2; 7 positions match TRBD2. The CDR3 extends over 15 amino acids. CDR1 and CDR2 from the germline V gene are SNHLY and FYNNEI. V lost 6 bases to trimming and J lost 0 bases; unmatched junction nucleotides: 4. For the CDR3, the DNA is TGTGCCAGCAGAAAAGCGGGGACGAACACCGGGGAGCTGTTTTTT. It encodes CASRKAGTNTGELFF.

The V call is TRBV23-1, the J call TRBJ1-3; D is unclear. TRBV23-1 has ORF status, its function being uncertain. V lost 4 bases to trimming and J lost 0 bases, with 10 bases between them. The CDR3 totals 15 residues. Here the CDR3 DNA reads TGCGCCAGCAGTCTCTACGGGGACTCTGGAAACACCATATATTTT. Residues: CASSLYGDSGNTIYF.

The genes are TRBV19 and TRBJ1-5; tentatively, D is TRBD1 (6 bases). Trimming left V 3 bases short and J 7 bases short, with 16 bases between. Per the germline V gene, CDR1 is LNHDA and CDR2 is SQIVND (reference sequence). The CDR3 sequence is 15 residues long. CDR3 region: CASSMSGGSGQPQHF. In nucleotides, the CDR3 is TGTGCCAGTAGTATGTCGGGGGGCTCTGGACAGCCCCAGCATTTT.

The chain is built from TRBV7-2 and TRBJ1-2, with D possibly being TRBD1 (5 bases). The CDR3 covers 11 residues. V was trimmed by 9 bases and J by 6 bases, leaving 11 bases between them. The germline gives CDR1 SGHTA, CDR2 FQGNSA. Here the CDR3 reads CARKIRDGYTF. As DNA, the CDR3 is TGTGCCAGGAAGATCAGGGATGGCTACACCTTC.

This clone was counted a single time. The J gene is TRBJ1-2, the V gene TRBV28; D may be TRBD1 (6 bases). Trimming pared 6 bases from V and 2 bases from J, leaving 22 bases between. This CDR3 is 17 amino acids long. Germline V gene lookup returns CDR1 MDHEN and CDR2 SYDVKM. The CDR3 here is CASSVSFRWGRNYGYTF. Written as DNA, the CDR3 is TGTGCCAGCAGCGTTTCGTTCCGCTGGGGGCGGAACTATGGCTACACCTTC.

The chain couples TRBV9 to TRBJ2-7; tentatively, D is TRBD1 (7 bases). Germline CDR1 and CDR2: SGDLS and YYNGEE. CDR3 length: 14 amino acids. V was pared by 0 bases and J by 5 bases, with 12 bases between. The CDR3 protein is CASSVAGRGDEQYF. The CDR3 bases are TGTGCCAGCAGCGTAGCTGGCAGGGGGGACGAGCAGTACTTC.

The chain is built from TRBV11-2 and TRBJ2-7, with 10 bases aligning to TRBD2. V lost 5 bases, J lost 0 bases, and 4 bases stayed unmatched. Germline V gives CDR1 SGHAT, CDR2 FQNNGV. The length of the CDR3 is 15 residues. CDR3 in amino acids: CASSLLAGSSYEQYF. CDR3 sequence (DNA): TGTGCCAGCAGCCTACTAGCGGGAAGCTCCTACGAGCAGTACTTC.

This rearrangement joins TRBV11-2 to TRBJ2-7; TRBD1 matches at 9 bases. Germline CDR1 is SGHAT and CDR2 is FQNNGV. CDR3 length: 14 residues. V was clipped by 3 bases and J by 6 bases; unmatched bases: 6. CDR3 loop: CASSFYRGLAEQYF. The CDR3 bases are TGTGCCAGCAGCTTTTACAGGGGGCTGGCCGAGCAGTACTTC.

The chain is built from TRBV2 and TRBJ1-5, with D possibly being TRBD1 (5 bases). Germline V gives CDR1 SNHLY, CDR2 FYNNEI. This CDR3 has 14 residues. Trimming took 2 bases from V and 3 from J, leaving 8 bases between them. The CDR3 sequence: CASSEWGSNQPQHF. The CDR3 region has the DNA TGTGCCAGCAGTGAATGGGGGTCCAATCAGCCCCAGCATTTT.

The chain employs TRBV30 and TRBJ2-5; TRBD1 matches 11 bases. The V gene's germline CDR1 is GTSNPN and CDR2 SVGIG (reference sequence). V lost 3 bases, J lost 5 bases, and 11 bases stayed unmatched. This CDR3 is 16 amino acids long. The CDR3 region has the DNA TGTGCCTGGAGCCCGATCCGGGACAGGGGGAGGGAGACCCAGTACTTC. Its protein product is CAWSPIRDRGRETQYF.

This clone was observed a few times. V is TRBV6-5 and J is TRBJ2-7; tentatively, D is TRBD2 (6 bases). Germline V gives CDR1 MNHEY, CDR2 SVGAGI. The CDR3 covers 14 residues. V lost 7 bases and J 8 bases, leaving 21 bases between the germline ends. The CDR3 loop is CASKEGFKGGKQYF. The CDR3 DNA reads TGTGCCAGCAAGGAGGGATTTAAAGGTGGCAAGCAGTACTTC.